The next 16 T cell receptor beta chains were all read from a single sample in a study of T cell responses to AZD1222 COVID-19 vaccine. Generated by immunoSEQ multiplex PCR, the TCRdb table keeps only in-frame clones and is missing some. The repertoire consists of 150,000 or so clones, with roughly 90% occurring once and the leading ten covering approximately 1.5%. Sample: peripheral blood, taken on day 0 of AZD1222 vaccination. Receptor source: an adult in good health.

This clone has a single count. The DNA for the CDR3 is TGTGCCAGCTCGCCCGACGGTGGACGGGAAAAACTGTTTTTT. Amino acid sequence: CASSPDGGREKLFF. The J gene is TRBJ1-4, the V gene TRBV18; D remains unclear. Per the germline V gene, CDR1 is KGHSH and CDR2 is LQKENI. The CDR3 contains 14 residues. Trimming shortened V by 6 bases and J by 8 bases, and 16 bases separated the two germline ends. Complete variable domain (other parts from reference TRBV18 and TRBJ1-4): NAGVMQNPRHLVRRRGQEARLRCSPMKGHSHVYWYRQLPEEGLKFMVYLQKENIIDESGMPKERFSAEFPKEGPSILRIQQVVRGDSAAYFCASSPDGGREKLFFGSGTQLSVL.

This chain uses TRBV10-1 with TRBJ2-1; D ambiguous. The germline V gene encodes CDR1 WNHNN and CDR2 SYGVQD (reference sequence). The CDR3 spans 17 residues. The ends were cut back, 1 base at V and 0 bases at J, with 13 bases in the middle. Written as DNA, the CDR3 is TGCGCCAGCAGTGAGTTGGGGTCGACGATCTCCTACAATGAGCAGTTCTTC. Its translation is CASSELGSTISYNEQFF.

This sequence joins TRBV14 and TRBJ1-4; 9 nucleotides match TRBD1. Germline lookup yields CDR1 SGHDN and CDR2 FVKESK. The V segment lost 4 bases and the J segment 8 bases; nucleotides outside the gene matches: 8. The length of the CDR3 is 15 residues. As DNA, the CDR3 is TGTGCCAGCAGCCGGTCGACAGGGGGTGGAGAAAAACTGTTTTTT. The encoded protein is CASSRSTGGGEKLFF.

The chain uses TRBV6-5 and TRBJ2-1; D is unresolved. The CDR3 sequence is 13 residues long. V was clipped by 6 bases and J by 7 bases, with 13 bases between them. CDR1 and CDR2 from the germline V gene are MNHEY and SVGAGI. CDR3 sequence: CASSPSRMNEQFF. For the CDR3, the DNA is TGTGCCAGCAGCCCATCTAGAATGAATGAGCAGTTCTTC.

This clone was seen only a few times. The chain links TRBV27 to TRBJ1-5; a weak D match, TRBD1 (6 bases). This CDR3 is 15 amino acids long. Per germline, CDR1 MNHEY and CDR2 SMNVEV (reference sequence). Trimming left V 7 bases short and J 1 base short, with 14 bases between. The CDR3 loop is CASKMGAGSNQPQHF. In DNA form, the CDR3 reads TGTGCCAGCAAAATGGGGGCCGGGAGCAATCAGCCCCAGCATTTT.

This chain uses TRBV4-3 with TRBJ2-3, with 8 bases lining up with TRBD1. Germline trimming cut 1 base from V and 7 bases from J; bases unmatched to any gene: 10. Germline V gives CDR1 LGHNA, CDR2 YSLEER. The CDR3 is 16 residues long. CDR3 nucleotide sequence: TGCGCCAGCAGCCAAGGTGGACAGGGCCAGGGGTATACGCAGTATTTT. Translation gives CASSQGGQGQGYTQYF.

The CDR3 spells CASTVGGQGYSPLHF. The CDR3 bases are TGTGCCAGCACCGTAGGGGGTCAGGGGTATTCACCCCTCCACTTT. This chain uses TRBV27 with TRBJ1-6, with D perhaps TRBD1 (6 bases). The CDR3 totals 15 residues. V lost 7 bases and J lost 8, with 18 bases in between. CDR1 is MNHEY and CDR2 is SMNVEV in the germline V gene (reference sequence).

The CDR3 bases are TGTGCCACCCATGGAGAAATCGGACCTAGGGGACAGGGGTTTTGGGATGAGCAGTTCTTC. Residues: CATHGEIGPRGQGFWDEQFF. The chain has TRBV24-1 and TRBJ2-1; 10 nucleotides line up with TRBD1. Germline V gene lookup returns CDR1 KGHDR and CDR2 SFDVKD. The V and J ends lost 9 bases and 8 bases, in that order; junction bases with no gene match: 27. The CDR3 spans 20 residues.

This CDR3 is CASSPPGPRGEKLFF. As DNA, the CDR3 is TGTGCCAGCTCACCACCGGGTCCCCGGGGCGAAAAACTGTTTTTT. This chain links TRBV18 with TRBJ1-4; possible D gene TRBD1, 5 bases. CDR1 is KGHSH, CDR2 LQKENI, per germline. V was shortened by 0 bases and J by 8 bases, with 13 bases between the two germline ends. The CDR3 is made up of 15 amino acids.

This clone has just one count. The chain carries TRBV7-8 and TRBJ2-7; no firm D call. The CDR3 runs to 14 residues. V was cut by 3 bases and J by 3 bases, with 12 bases left in between. The V gene's germline CDR1 is SGHVS and CDR2 FQNEAQ. The CDR3 is CASSFTDGFYEQYF. CDR3 coding DNA: TGTGCCAGCAGCTTCACCGACGGTTTCTACGAGCAGTACTTC.

V gene TRBV9 combines with J gene TRBJ2-5, with D perhaps assigned TRBD1 or TRBD2 (5 bases each). This CDR3 spans 16 amino acids. Trimming cost V 3 bases and J 1 base, with 16 bases left between them. Looked up from germline, CDR1 is SGDLS and CDR2 is YYNGEE. CDR3 in DNA: TGTGCCAGCAGCGCAGGGAGTTCAGGTAGCCAAGAGACCCAGTACTTC. It is translated as CASSAGSSGSQETQYF.

V usage is TRBV19 and J usage is TRBJ1-2; no definite D call. The germline V gene has CDR1 LNHDA and CDR2 SQIVND (reference sequence). The CDR3 has 12 amino acids. Trimming cost V 11 bases and J 8 bases, with 18 bases left between them. Here the CDR3 reads CALRMEGRGYTF. For the CDR3, the DNA is TGTGCCCTAAGGATGGAGGGAAGAGGCTACACCTTC.

This chain links TRBV2 with TRBJ2-5; no reliable D call. CDR1 SNHLY and CDR2 FYNNEI come from the germline V gene. V lost 6 bases to trimming and J lost 2 bases, with 7 bases between them. The length of the CDR3 is 12 residues. The CDR3, as DNA: TGTGCCAGCAGCGTAGCACAAGAGACCCAGTACTTC. As protein: CASSVAQETQYF.

V is TRBV4-3 and J is TRBJ1-4; D gene unclear. This CDR3 has 16 amino acids. Germline V gene data show CDR1 as LGHNA and CDR2 as YSLEER. V shed 3 bases and J shed 6 bases, with 17 bases lying between them. CDR3 region: CASSQILGGDHEKLFF. The CDR3 nucleotides read TGCGCCAGCAGCCAGATACTGGGAGGCGATCATGAAAAACTGTTTTTT.

This clone appeared a single time. This CDR3 reads CAWHHRGQEKLFF. CDR3 nucleotides: TGTGCCTGGCATCACCGGGGGCAGGAAAAACTGTTTTTT. V is TRBV30 and J is TRBJ1-4; TRBD1 is a possible D gene (6 bases). The CDR3 runs 13 residues. CDR1 and CDR2 (germline): GTSNPN, SVGIG (reference sequence). V lost 5 bases, J lost 8 bases, and 15 bases lay in between.

This clone has just one count. The chain recombines TRBV5-1 with TRBJ1-2; D uncertain. This CDR3 spans 14 amino acids. V lost 4 bases and J lost 3, with 13 bases in between. Germline V lookup: CDR1 SGHRS, CDR2 YFSETQ. The CDR3 sequence: CASSLDLTHYGYTF. The CDR3 DNA reads TGCGCCAGCAGCCTGGACTTGACCCACTATGGCTACACCTTC.